These 17 T cell receptor beta chains were all obtained from the same sample, sequenced in a study of a mutant IDH1 vaccine in newly diagnosed glioma. Generated by immunoSEQ multiplex PCR, the TCRdb table keeps only in-frame clones and is missing some. The sample gives about 30,000 clones, about four fifths of which show up once; 15% to 20% is in the top ten. Time point given: baseline, week 1 (first vaccination visit). Treatment indicated: pre-vaccination baseline after standard-of-care therapy. The sample in question was PBMCs, obtained from a glioma patient treated with radiotherapy, temozolomide or both. These receptors originate from a man aged 25-40 years with glioma.

This CDR3 reads CASSIAGGPNTEAFF. CDR3 DNA: TGTGCCAGTAGTATAGCGGGGGGGCCGAACACTGAAGCTTTCTTT. The rearrangement uses TRBV19 and TRBJ1-1; D is perhaps TRBD1 (6 bases). The germline gives CDR1 LNHDA, CDR2 SQIVND (reference sequence). The CDR3 covers 15 residues. Trimming cost V 1 base and J 1 base, with 10 bases left between them.

V is TRBV7-2 and J is TRBJ1-1; possibly TRBD1 for D (5 bases). This CDR3 is built from 14 residues. CDR1 is SGHTA, CDR2 FQGNSA, per germline. V lost 4 bases and J 1 base, leaving 10 bases between the germline ends. DNA for the CDR3: TGTGCCAGCAGCTGGCGGGGGGAGAACACTGAAGCTTTCTTT. This translates into CASSWRGENTEAFF. The whole variable domain, remainder taken from reference TRBV7-2 and TRBJ1-1, is GAGVSQSPSNKVTEKGKDVELRCDPISGHTALYWYRQSLGQGLEFLIYFQGNSAPDKSGLPSDRFSAERTGGSVSTLTIQRTQQEDSAVYLCASSWRGENTEAFFGQGTRLTVV.

The chain couples TRBV6-7 to TRBJ2-7, with D possibly TRBD1 on 5 matching bases. TRBV6-7 is an ORF, and what it does is uncertain. This CDR3 has 16 amino acids. V was trimmed by 6 bases and J by 2 bases, leaving 20 bases between them. The CDR3 reads CASRPLWTTLPYEQYF. Written as DNA, the CDR3 is TGTGCCAGCAGGCCCCTCTGGACAACCCTTCCCTACGAGCAGTACTTC.

The rearrangement links TRBV28 to TRBJ1-4, with 11 bases fitting TRBD1. Germline assignment: CDR1 MDHEN and CDR2 SYDVKM. The junction had 3 bases not matched to a gene; V was cut back by 3 bases and J by 6 bases. This CDR3 has 15 amino acids. In DNA form, the CDR3 reads TGTGCCAGCAGTTTCCCGGGACAGGGGGATGAAAAACTGTTTTTT. It translates to CASSFPGQGDEKLFF.

A single count supports this clone. The chain has TRBV25-1 and TRBJ2-3; possible D gene TRBD2, 5 bases. The ends were cut back, 2 bases at V and 6 bases at J, with 12 bases in the middle. The CDR3 extends over 14 amino acids. The germline V gene has CDR1 MGHDK and CDR2 SYGVNS. This CDR3 reads CASSERASRDTQYF. The CDR3 DNA sequence: TGTGCCAGCAGTGAACGAGCTAGCAGGGATACGCAGTATTTT.

The chain joins TRBV7-2 to TRBJ2-1, with D perhaps TRBD1 or TRBD2 (6 bases each). With 4 bases removed from V and 6 bases from J, the gap between germline ends came to 16 bases. Germline V gene sequence: CDR1 SGHTA, CDR2 FQGNSA. The CDR3 length is 15 residues. In DNA form, the CDR3 reads TGTGCCAGCAGCTGGGGGGCTAGGAAATTCAATGAGCAGTTCTTC. Its translation: CASSWGARKFNEQFF.

The chain uses TRBV5-1 and TRBJ1-5; maybe TRBD1 (5 bases). V was cut by 0 bases and J by 10 bases, with 14 bases left in between. Germline V CDR1 and CDR2: SGHRS, YFSETQ. This CDR3 has 14 residues. CDR3 region: CASSLAPGEEPQHF. Written as DNA, the CDR3 is TGCGCCAGCAGCTTGGCTCCGGGGGAAGAACCCCAGCATTTT. Based on the CDR3 plus reference TRBV5-1 and TRBJ1-5, the full variable domain is KAGVTQTPRYLIKTRGQQVTLSCSPISGHRSVSWYQQTPGQGLQFLFEYFSETQRNKGNFPGRFSGRQFSNSRSEMNVSTLELGDSALYLCASSLAPGEEPQHFGDGTRLSIL.

This clone was observed a single time. This chain links TRBV6-4 with TRBJ2-1, with TRBD2 matching 8 bases. This CDR3 has 15 residues. V trimming: 5 bases; J trimming: 2 bases; junction bases outside the gene matches: 5. Germline lookup yields CDR1 MRHNA and CDR2 SNTAGT. The CDR3 loop reads CASSPREGAYNEQFF. CDR3 nucleotide sequence: TGTGCCAGCAGTCCACGGGAGGGGGCCTACAATGAGCAGTTCTTC.

The V and J genes are TRBV9 and TRBJ1-1, with D possibly matching TRBD1 (5 bases). This CDR3 comprises 14 residues. Germline CDR1 reads SGDLS; CDR2 reads YYNGEE. Trimming left V 3 bases short and J 5 bases short, with 14 bases between. This CDR3 reads CASSARVGKTEAFF. The DNA of the CDR3 is TGTGCCAGCAGCGCCAGGGTAGGCAAGACTGAAGCTTTCTTT. The complete variable domain, with remaining parts taken from reference TRBV9 and TRBJ1-1, reads DSGVTQTPKHLITATGQRVTLRCSPRSGDLSVYWYQQSLDQGLQFLIQYYNGEERAKGNILERFSAQQFPDLHSELNLSSLELGDSALYFCASSARVGKTEAFFGQGTRLTVV.

This chain uses TRBV2 with TRBJ2-2, with 11 bases matching TRBD1. Germline V CDR1 and CDR2: SNHLY, FYNNEI. CDR3 length: 15 residues. J lost 5 bases, V lost 6 bases, and 5 bases had no gene match. The CDR3 loop is CASSGQGARTGELFF. The CDR3 nucleotides are TGTGCCAGCAGCGGACAGGGGGCGCGTACCGGGGAGCTGTTTTTT. The whole variable domain, remainder taken from reference TRBV2 and TRBJ2-2, is EPEVTQTPSHQVTQMGQEVILRCVPISNHLYFYWYRQILGQKVEFLVSFYNNEISEKSEIFDDQFSVERPDGSNFTLKIRSTKLEDSAMYFCASSGQGARTGELFFGEGSRLTVL.

This chain uses TRBV19 with TRBJ2-7, with 7 nucleotides matching TRBD1. CDR1 and CDR2 from the germline V gene are LNHDA and SQIVND (reference sequence). The CDR3 loop spans 15 amino acids. The V segment lost 5 bases and the J segment 3 bases; nucleotides outside the gene matches: 10. CDR3 sequence (DNA): TGTGCCAGTAGTGCCCAGGACCGGGACAGCTACGAGCAGTACTTC. Translating it yields CASSAQDRDSYEQYF.

The V gene is TRBV13, the J gene TRBJ1-6; 8 nucleotides agree with TRBD1. J gave up 7 bases and V 3 bases, and 8 bases lay outside the gene matches. Germline-derived CDR1 and CDR2 are PRHDT and FYEKMQ (reference sequence). This CDR3 has 16 amino acids. CDR3 region: CASSLGQVIGNSPLHF. The CDR3 coding sequence is TGTGCCAGCAGCTTGGGACAGGTCATTGGAAATTCACCCCTCCACTTT.

J is TRBJ2-5 and V is TRBV28; 9 positions match TRBD2. The CDR3 runs 18 residues. With 1 base clipped from V and 3 bases from J, the junction kept 12 bases outside the gene matches. Germline V gene sequence: CDR1 MDHEN, CDR2 SYDVKM. CDR3 protein: CASSLLYSSGGTKETQYF. CDR3 DNA sequence: TGTGCCAGCAGTTTATTGTACTCCAGCGGGGGGACCAAAGAGACCCAGTACTTC. Using reference TRBV28 and TRBJ2-5 for the parts outside the CDR3, the full variable domain is DVKVTQSSRYLVKRTGEKVFLECVQDMDHENMFWYRQDPGLGLRLIYFSYDVKMKEKGDIPEGYSVSREKKERFSLILESASTNQTSMYLCASSLLYSSGGTKETQYFGPGTRLLVL.

This clone was detected only a few times. The rearrangement uses TRBV5-1 and TRBJ1-1; a possible D gene is TRBD1 (6 bases). Trimming removed 0 bases at V and 10 bases at J, with 10 bases between. The germline V gene encodes CDR1 SGHRS and CDR2 YFSETQ. This CDR3 is 12 amino acids long. The CDR3 loop is CASSLESRGAFF. The CDR3 bases are TGCGCCAGCAGCTTGGAGAGCAGGGGAGCTTTCTTT.

In its sample, this clone was seen a few times. This sequence joins TRBV5-6 and TRBJ1-6; D gene uncertain. The CDR3 totals 14 residues. Between the trimmed V and J ends, which lost 2 bases and 7 bases, there was a span of 10 bases. Germline V gene data show CDR1 as SGHDT and CDR2 as YYEEEE. CDR3 in amino acids: CASSFRTLNSPLHF. CDR3 DNA: TGTGCCAGCAGCTTCCGGACTCTCAATTCACCCCTCCACTTT. Drawing the rest from reference TRBV5-6 and TRBJ1-6, the complete variable domain is DAGVTQSPTHLIKTRGQQVTLRCSPKSGHDTVSWYQQALGQGPQFIFQYYEEEERQRGNFPDRFSGHQFPNYSSELNVNALLLGDSALYLCASSFRTLNSPLHFGNGTRLTVT.

CDR3 protein: CASSQPDRERYGYTF. The DNA for the CDR3 is TGCGCCAGCAGCCAACCGGACAGGGAAAGATATGGCTACACCTTC. The genes are TRBV4-1 and TRBJ1-2, with 8 bases lining up with TRBD1. Germline loops: CDR1 MGHRA, CDR2 YSYEKL. Losses at the gene ends were 2 bases for V and 5 bases for J; bases not matched to a gene: 7. The CDR3 loop spans 15 amino acids.

The chain has TRBV6-5 and TRBJ2-5, with D perhaps given as TRBD1 or TRBD2 (7 bases each). Germline-derived CDR1 and CDR2 are MNHEY and SVGAGI. V was shortened by 4 bases and J by 2 bases, with 14 bases between the two germline ends. This CDR3 has 15 residues. In nucleotides, the CDR3 is TGTGCCAGCAGTTTAAGCGGGACAGAACAAGAGACCCAGTACTTC. The encoded protein is CASSLSGTEQETQYF.